The 18 T cell receptor beta chains below were found in one sample sequenced in a study of T cell responses to AZD1222 COVID-19 vaccine. Data came from immunoSEQ multiplex PCR; TCRdb stores just in-frame clones and leaves some out. The sample yields about 140,000 clones, roughly 85% seen once. The sequenced sample was peripheral blood, obtained 28 days after the second dose of the MenACWY control vaccine. These receptors all stem from an adult who received the MenACWY meningococcal vaccine as a control.

The chain recombines TRBV24-1 with TRBJ2-5, with D unclear. Germline CDR1 KGHDR, CDR2 SFDVKD. V was shortened by 3 bases and J by 8 bases, with 6 bases between the two germline ends. This CDR3 has 11 amino acids. The CDR3 DNA reads TGTGCCACCAGTGATCCCTCTACCCAGTACTTC. Translated, it gives CATSDPSTQYF.

The chain employs TRBV2 and TRBJ2-1, with 16 nucleotides matching TRBD2. The V gene's germline CDR1 is SNHLY and CDR2 FYNNEI. Trimming cost V 5 bases and J 1 base; bases outside gene matches: 8. The CDR3 covers 19 residues. The DNA for the CDR3 is TGTGCCAGCAGTCCGGCCGGGACTAGCGGGAGGGGTTCCTACAATGAGCAGTTCTTC. Its translation is CASSPAGTSGRGSYNEQFF.

This sequence joins TRBV5-1 and TRBJ2-2; D might be TRBD2 (6 bases). CDR3 length: 19 residues. V was trimmed by 4 bases and J by 4 bases, leaving 26 bases between them. Germline lookup yields CDR1 SGHRS and CDR2 YFSETQ. The CDR3 loop is CASSAVLSQGGVVTGELFF. The CDR3 DNA reads TGCGCCAGCAGCGCGGTACTTTCCCAAGGAGGGGTAGTCACCGGGGAGCTGTTTTTT.

This chain connects TRBV2 to TRBJ2-2; no firm D call. From germline, CDR1 is SNHLY and CDR2 FYNNEI. This CDR3 has 13 residues. Trimming removed 1 base at V and 1 base at J, with 1 base between. The CDR3 bases are TGTGCCAGCAGTGAAGGGAACACCGGGGAGCTGTTTTTT. The encoded protein is CASSEGNTGELFF.

This clone occurred once. V is TRBV9 and J is TRBJ2-5; 7 bases are shared with TRBD1. Germline V gene data show CDR1 as SGDLS and CDR2 as YYNGEE. The CDR3 sequence is 14 residues long. The V and J ends lost 0 bases and 4 bases, in that order; junction bases with no gene match: 3. The CDR3 nucleotides are TGTGCCAGCAGCGTAGAAGGGGGCGTAGAGACCCAGTACTTC. Its translation: CASSVEGGVETQYF.

The chain employs TRBV19 and TRBJ2-3, with D possibly TRBD2 on 7 matching bases. V was pared by 6 bases and J by 5 bases, with 12 bases between. Germline V lookup: CDR1 LNHDA, CDR2 SQIVND (reference sequence). This CDR3 comprises 13 residues. In DNA, the CDR3 is TGTGCCAGTAGGGGGGGGGCTGGAGATACGCAGTATTTT. Protein sequence: CASRGGAGDTQYF. Using reference TRBV19 and TRBJ2-3 for the parts outside the CDR3, the full variable domain is DGGITQSPKYLFRKEGQNVTLSCEQNLNHDAMYWYRQDPGQGLRLIYYSQIVNDFQKGDIAEGYSVSREKKESFPLTVTSAQKNPTAFYLCASRGGAGDTQYFGPGTRLTVL.

The CDR3 nucleotides are TGCAGCGGCCAGACTAGCAACGAGCAGTACTTC. As protein: CSGQTSNEQYF. The chain links TRBV29-1 to TRBJ2-7, with 7 bases identical to TRBD2. V shed 7 bases, J shed 5 bases, and the junction held 5 bases outside the gene matches. In germline, CDR1 is SQVTM, CDR2 ANQGSEA. The CDR3 covers 11 residues.

The J gene is TRBJ1-1, the V gene TRBV27; D gene ambiguous. Trimming cost V 6 bases and J 4 bases, with 18 bases left between them. The CDR3 runs to 15 residues. The germline V gene encodes CDR1 MNHEY and CDR2 SMNVEV (reference sequence). The CDR3 sequence is CASRSMGSGGTEAFF. In DNA, the CDR3 is TGTGCCAGCAGATCTATGGGGTCGGGAGGCACTGAAGCTTTCTTT.

The chain combines TRBV7-2 with TRBJ2-5; 9 bases agree with TRBD2. The CDR3 contains 15 residues. Germline CDR1 is SGHTA and CDR2 is FQGNSA. The V segment lost 4 bases and the J segment 5 bases; nucleotides outside the gene matches: 8. CDR3 in DNA: TGTGCCAGCAGCTCCCCGGGGCGGGGGGGTGAGACCCAGTACTTC. Protein product: CASSSPGRGGETQYF. Based on the CDR3 plus reference TRBV7-2 and TRBJ2-5, the full variable domain is GAGVSQSPSNKVTEKGKDVELRCDPISGHTALYWYRQSLGQGLEFLIYFQGNSAPDKSGLPSDRFSAERTGGSVSTLTIQRTQQEDSAVYLCASSSPGRGGETQYFGPGTRLLVL.

The J gene is TRBJ1-2, the V gene TRBV7-6, with D uncertain. V lost 5 bases and J lost 5, with 12 bases in between. The CDR3 loop spans 13 amino acids. The V gene's germline CDR1 is SGHVS and CDR2 FNYEAQ. The CDR3 nucleotides are TGTGCCAGCAGCCGCCCCCCCGATTATGGCTACACCTTC. This translates into CASSRPPDYGYTF.

The sample holds a few counts of this clone. V is TRBV7-2 and J is TRBJ2-7; possible D gene TRBD1, 5 bases. V was clipped by 6 bases and J by 5 bases, with 14 bases between them. Germline CDR1 and CDR2: SGHTA and FQGNSA. The CDR3 loop spans 13 amino acids. The CDR3 reads CASSRPKTDEQYF. CDR3 nucleotide sequence: TGTGCCAGCAGTCGGCCGAAGACAGACGAGCAGTACTTC.

The V gene is TRBV29-1, the J gene TRBJ2-3; 7 bases are a match to TRBD1. Germline-derived CDR1 and CDR2 are SQVTM and ANQGSEA. V trimming: 5 bases; J trimming: 6 bases; junction bases outside the gene matches: 5. The CDR3 sequence is 12 residues long. CDR3 sequence (DNA): TGCAGCGTTAGACAGGGTCGGGATACGCAGTATTTT. Translation gives CSVRQGRDTQYF.

This chain uses TRBV2 with TRBJ2-7; tentatively, D is TRBD1 or TRBD2 (5 bases each). The CDR3 covers 12 residues. Trimming left V 7 bases short and J 2 bases short, with 9 bases between. Germline V gene sequence: CDR1 SNHLY, CDR2 FYNNEI. DNA of the CDR3: TGTGCCAGCAATGAGGGGACCTACGAGCAGTACGTC. This gives the protein CASNEGTYEQYV.

This chain uses TRBV7-3 with TRBJ2-7; 10 positions agree with TRBD2. Germline V gives CDR1 SGHTA, CDR2 FQGTGA. After removal of 5 bases from V and 1 base from J, the junction contained 5 bases not matched to a gene. This CDR3 has 15 residues. CDR3 protein: CASSPRAGGSYEQYF. The CDR3 DNA is TGTGCCAGCAGCCCCCGAGCGGGAGGGTCCTACGAGCAGTACTTC. Using reference TRBV7-3 and TRBJ2-7 for the parts outside the CDR3, the full variable domain is GAGVSQTPSNKVTEKGKYVELRCDPISGHTALYWYRQSLGQGPEFLIYFQGTGAADDSGLPNDRFFAVRPEGSVSTLKIQRTERGDSAVYLCASSPRAGGSYEQYFGPGTRLTVT.

This chain connects TRBV7-8 to TRBJ1-1; perhaps TRBD1 as D (5 bases). There are 12 residues in the CDR3. Germline lookup yields CDR1 SGHVS and CDR2 FQNEAQ. Trimming pared 5 bases from V and 6 bases from J, leaving 10 bases between. This chain's CDR3 is CASSPTGSEAFF. For the CDR3, the DNA is TGTGCCAGCAGCCCTACAGGCTCTGAAGCTTTCTTT.

The rearrangement joins TRBV14 to TRBJ1-1; D unclear. The CDR3 sequence is 13 residues long. The V and J ends lost 2 bases and 8 bases respectively, with 12 bases between them. Germline CDR1 SGHDN, CDR2 FVKESK. The CDR3 reads CASSQLLQTEAFF. Written as DNA, the CDR3 is TGTGCCAGCAGCCAACTTTTACAGACCGAAGCTTTCTTT.

The chain links TRBV19 to TRBJ1-2; no clear D. Germline lookup yields CDR1 LNHDA and CDR2 SQIVND (reference sequence). V was trimmed by 5 bases and J by 2 bases, leaving 9 bases between them. The CDR3 extends over 13 amino acids. Written as DNA, the CDR3 is TGTGCCAGTAGTTCAAACAGAAACTATGGCTACACCTTC. Translating gives CASSSNRNYGYTF.

The chain links TRBV5-6 to TRBJ1-1; 7 bases line up with TRBD1. The junction had 10 bases not matched to a gene; V was cut back by 2 bases and J by 3 bases. The germline gives CDR1 SGHDT, CDR2 YYEEEE. The CDR3 length is 16 residues. The CDR3 protein is CASSFWTGGGDTEAFF. The CDR3 DNA reads TGTGCCAGCAGCTTTTGGACAGGCGGGGGGGACACTGAAGCTTTCTTT.